A selection of T cell receptor beta chains follows, all from one sample in a study of shared clonotypes between healthy human individuals. Profiled with immunoSEQ multiplex PCR; TCRdb holds only in-frame clones, not every one. In the table there are a few million clones, just under 95% of which are singletons. The sequencing input was naive CD8+ T cells from PBMCs. The receptors were gathered from a man between 18 and 29 years old in good health. Some clones in this sample may be carry-over from other donors' samples. Each CDR3 is given without its conserved first and last residue.

TRBJ1-6,TRBV5-4,ASSLEQGSRLH
TRBJ2-1,TRBV18,ASSPRTSGVTGNEQF
TRBJ2-7,TRBV15,ATSREGHGSYEQY
.,TRBV5-1,ASSLSRSGQIFYEQY
TRBJ1-3,TRBV5-4,ASSFADAGNTIY
TRBJ2-2,TRBV27,ASSFPTGELF
TRBJ2-3,TRBV18,ASSPPGLAGVTDTQY
TRBJ1-1,TRBV25-1,ASNTGTASTEAF
TRBJ2-1,TRBV27,ASSRIGTQGAEDEQF
TRBJ1-2,TRBV27,ASSHRTGDGYT
TRBJ1-3,TRBV6-6,ASSYFGQGSGNTIY
TRBJ1-5,TRBV5-1,ASSVGQGGQPQH
TRBJ2-2,TRBV28,ASSLGTTGNTGELF
TRBJ1-5,TRBV29-1,SVAYDRSSYQPQH
TRBJ2-2,TRBV18,ASSSRDRVFTGELF
TRBJ1-5,TRBV28,ASSLSINSNQPQH
TRBJ2-7,TRBV7-8,ASSSEDRGVNEQY
TRBJ2-3,TRBV27,ASSLSRRVEADTQY
TRBJ2-7,TRBV5-6,ASSLQGALDEQY
TRBJ2-1,TRBV13,ASSLGQPRGNEQF
TRBJ2-4,TRBV27,ASSLTARINIQY
TRBJ2-7,TRBV6-5,ASSKRAAAGEQY
TRBJ2-7,TRBV18,ASSLGRGTRGEQY
TRBJ2-1,TRBV27,ASSLSLSVVNEQF
TRBJ2-6,TRBV5-6,ASSPLIRETPGANVLT
TRBJ1-3,TRBV11-3,ASSLDGGTGNTIY
TRBJ1-5,TRBV19,ATSRAPYSNQPQH
TRBJ1-3,TRBV6-6,ASSYRSGSSGNTIY
TRBJ2-2,TRBV7-3,ASSLGEVGELF
TRBJ2-1,TRBV9,ASSVVAGGPSNEQF
TRBJ2-3,TRBV27,ASRTGASTDTQY
TRBJ2-3,TRBV4-2,ASRGAGGPDTQY
TRBJ2-7,TRBV5-1,ASSSFFTGTSRYEQY
TRBJ2-5,TRBV11-2,ASSLLEETQY
TRBJ1-5,TRBV7-9,ASSLEINQPQH
TRBJ1-5,TRBV28,ASSFGSPYSNQPQH
TRBJ2-1,TRBV11-2,ASGNNEQF
TRBJ2-1,TRBV14,ASSRLGAGLFPNEQF
TRBJ1-1,TRBV6-6,ASSSGTGVTEAF
TRBJ1-1,TRBV19,ASLGPITEAF
TRBJ2-1,TRBV29-1,SGTGAGNEQF
TRBJ1-2,TRBV5-4,ASSLEVLNYGYT
TRBJ2-7,TRBV7-9,ASSFSGTSGGNEQY
TRBJ2-1,TRBV4-3,ASSQGPGQDYNEQF
TRBJ2-3,TRBV11-2,ASSTLAGDQDTQY
TRBJ2-3,TRBV18,ASSPPGSPDTQY
TRBJ2-1,TRBV9,ASSPNSNEQF
TRBJ1-5,TRBV6-5,ASSPTEPTYQPQH
TRBJ2-1,TRBV7-9,ASSPKTVNSYNEQF
TRBJ1-1,TRBV5-1,ASSWEGAVNTEAF
TRBJ1-1,TRBV27,ASSFGTIPGGTEAF
TRBJ2-1,TRBV13,ASSPGTPYNEQF
TRBJ1-5,TRBV7-8,ASSLDGHNIYSNQPQH
TRBJ1-5,TRBV5-1,ASSFAGDQPQH
TRBJ2-1,TRBV29-1,SVDREGFDNEQF